Included here is one TCR beta chain sequence, with context. What it binds is unknown. The source of the sample is a study of beta chain features in type 1 diabetes. Study findings and constraints: Researchers report that Type 1 diabetes patients had moderately but significantly shorter TCRB CDR3s across all four CD4+ subsets.

The CDR3 has 16 amino acids. The germline CDR1 and CDR2 sequences are SGHRS and YFSETQ. Trimming at V came to 0 bases and at J to 4 bases, leaving 8 bases not matched to a gene. Since all of the isolated RNA was reverse transcribed, expressed TCRB transcripts were what got sequenced. Repertoires were generated with immunoSEQ multiplex PCR, while TCRdb's copy carries only in-frame clones and drops some. The repertoire holds some 700,000 clones, with roughly 13% as singletons. Sequenced sample: naive CD4+ T cells from blood. V and J are TRBV5-1 and TRBJ1-1; TRBD1 matches 8 bases. The sequence came from a man younger than 35 with type 1 diabetes. The CDR3 DNA is TGCGCCAGCAGCTTGGGGCAGGGGGCTGGAGGCACTGAAGCTTTCTTT. Its translation: CASSLGQGAGGTEAFF.